This T cell receptor (beta chain) is drawn from a study of cytomegalovirus exposure and HLA in healthy donors. The CDR3 sequence is 15 residues long. V shed 1 base and J shed 2 bases, with 13 bases lying between them. Germline CDR1 SGHRS, CDR2 YFSETQ. Primers included in the PCR were 60 Vbeta and 13 Jbeta primers. TCRdb keeps only in-frame clones here, not all; method: immunoSEQ multiplex PCR. Here the sample spans about 130,000 clones, around four fifths being singletons. The chain combines TRBV5-1 with TRBJ2-7; D might be TRBD1 (6 bases). This receptor was taken from a man younger than 45 in good health and CMV-seronegative. The sample was PBMCs. This CDR3 reads CASSLPDRPTYEQYF. The CDR3 coding sequence is TGCGCCAGCAGCTTGCCCGACAGGCCAACCTACGAGCAGTACTTC. Looking up the rest from reference TRBV5-1 and TRBJ2-7 gives the full variable domain: KAGVTQTPRYLIKTRGQQVTLSCSPISGHRSVSWYQQTPGQGLQFLFEYFSETQRNKGNFPGRFSGRQFSNSRSEMNVSTLELGDSALYLCASSLPDRPTYEQYFGPGTRLTVT.